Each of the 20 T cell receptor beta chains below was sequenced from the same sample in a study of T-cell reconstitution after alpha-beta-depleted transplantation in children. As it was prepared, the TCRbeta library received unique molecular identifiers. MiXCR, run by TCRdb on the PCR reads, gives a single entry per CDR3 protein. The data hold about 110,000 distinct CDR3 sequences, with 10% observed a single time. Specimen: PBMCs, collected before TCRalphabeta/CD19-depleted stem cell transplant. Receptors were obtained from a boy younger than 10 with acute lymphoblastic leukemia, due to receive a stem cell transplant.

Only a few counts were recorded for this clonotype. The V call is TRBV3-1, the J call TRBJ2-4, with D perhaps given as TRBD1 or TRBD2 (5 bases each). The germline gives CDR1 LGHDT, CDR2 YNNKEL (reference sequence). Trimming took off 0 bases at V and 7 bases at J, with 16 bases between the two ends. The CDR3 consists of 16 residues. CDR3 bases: TGTGCCAGCAGCCAAGATCTATGGGGGAGTGAGAACATTCAGTACTTC. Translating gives CASSQDLWGSENIQYF. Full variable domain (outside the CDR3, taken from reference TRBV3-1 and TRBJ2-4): DTAVSQTPKYLVTQMGNDKSIKCEQNLGHDTMYWYKQDSKKFLKIMFSYNNKELIINETVPNRFSPKSPDKAHLNLHINSLELGDSAVYFCASSQDLWGSENIQYFGAGTRLSVL.

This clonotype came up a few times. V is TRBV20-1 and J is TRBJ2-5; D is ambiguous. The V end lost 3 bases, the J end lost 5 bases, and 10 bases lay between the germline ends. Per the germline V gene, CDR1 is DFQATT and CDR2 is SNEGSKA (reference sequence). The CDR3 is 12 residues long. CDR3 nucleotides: TGCAGTGCTAGGGGAACTGTGGAGACCCAGTACTTC. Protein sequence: CSARGTVETQYF.

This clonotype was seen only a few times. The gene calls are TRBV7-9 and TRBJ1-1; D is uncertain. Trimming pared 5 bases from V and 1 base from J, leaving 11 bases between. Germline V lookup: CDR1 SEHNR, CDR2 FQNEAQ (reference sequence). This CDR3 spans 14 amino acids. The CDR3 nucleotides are TGTGCCAGCAGCCGTTCTTTAGGGAACACTGAAGCTTTCTTT. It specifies CASSRSLGNTEAFF.

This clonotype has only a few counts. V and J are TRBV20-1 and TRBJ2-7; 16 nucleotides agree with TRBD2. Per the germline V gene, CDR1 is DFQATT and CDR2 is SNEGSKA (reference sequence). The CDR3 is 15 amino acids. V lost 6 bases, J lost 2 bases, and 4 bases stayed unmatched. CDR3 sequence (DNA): TGCAGTGCCACCGGGACTAGCGGGAGGGCCTACGAGCAGTACTTC. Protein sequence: CSATGTSGRAYEQYF.

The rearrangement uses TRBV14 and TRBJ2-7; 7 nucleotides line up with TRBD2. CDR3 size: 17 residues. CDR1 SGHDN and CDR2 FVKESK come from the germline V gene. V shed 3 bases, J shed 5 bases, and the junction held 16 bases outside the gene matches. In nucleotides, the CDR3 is TGTGCCAGCAGCCACCCTCGGGAGGACCCCAGAGGCGACGAGCAGTACTTC. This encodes CASSHPREDPRGDEQYF.

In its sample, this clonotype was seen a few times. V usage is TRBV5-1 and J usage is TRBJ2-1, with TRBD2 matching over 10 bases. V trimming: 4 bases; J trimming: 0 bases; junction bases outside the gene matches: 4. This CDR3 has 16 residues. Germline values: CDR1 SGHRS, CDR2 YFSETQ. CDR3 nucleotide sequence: TGCGCCAGCAGCCCACTAGCGGGGATCTCCTACAATGAGCAGTTCTTC. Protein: CASSPLAGISYNEQFF.

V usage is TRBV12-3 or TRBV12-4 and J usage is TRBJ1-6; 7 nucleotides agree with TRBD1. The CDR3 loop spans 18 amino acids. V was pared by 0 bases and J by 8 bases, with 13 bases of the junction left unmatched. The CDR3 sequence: CASSLAVRGIGGYSPLHF. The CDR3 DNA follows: TGTGCCAGCAGTTTAGCGGTCAGGGGGATTGGGGGATATTCACCCCTCCACTTT.

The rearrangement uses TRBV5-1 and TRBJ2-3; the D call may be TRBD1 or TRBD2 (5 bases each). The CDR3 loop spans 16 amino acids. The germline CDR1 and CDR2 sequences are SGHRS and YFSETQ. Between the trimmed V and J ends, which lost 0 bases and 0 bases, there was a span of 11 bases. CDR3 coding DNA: TGCGCCAGCAGCTTGGATGCTGGGACCAGCACAGATACGCAGTATTTT. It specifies CASSLDAGTSTDTQYF.

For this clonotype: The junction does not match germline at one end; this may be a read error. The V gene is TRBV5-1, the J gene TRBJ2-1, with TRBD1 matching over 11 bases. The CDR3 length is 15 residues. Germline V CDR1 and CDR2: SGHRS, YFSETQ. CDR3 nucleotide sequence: TGCGCCAGCAGATTGGGGACAGGGGGTTACAATGAGCAGTTCTTC. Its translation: CASRLGTGGYNEQFF.

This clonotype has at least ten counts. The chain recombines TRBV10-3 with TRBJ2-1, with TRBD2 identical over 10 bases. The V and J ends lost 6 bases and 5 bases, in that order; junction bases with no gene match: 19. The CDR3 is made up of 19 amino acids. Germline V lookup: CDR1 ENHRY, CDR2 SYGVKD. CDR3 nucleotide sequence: TGTGCCATCAGGGAATCTAGCGGGGGCTACTTAAACGATCACAATGAGCAGTTCTTC. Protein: CAIRESSGGYLNDHNEQFF.

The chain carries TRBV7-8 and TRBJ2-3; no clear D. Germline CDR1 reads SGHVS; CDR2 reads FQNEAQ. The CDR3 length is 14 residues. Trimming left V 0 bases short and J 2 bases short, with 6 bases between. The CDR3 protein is CASSLAGFTDTQYF. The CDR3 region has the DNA TGTGCCAGCAGCTTAGCAGGTTTCACAGATACGCAGTATTTT. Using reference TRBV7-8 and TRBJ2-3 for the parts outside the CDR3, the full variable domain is GAGVSQSPRYKVAKRGQDVALRCDPISGHVSLFWYQQALGQGPEFLTYFQNEAQLDKSGLPSDRFFAERPEGSVSTLKIQRTQQEDSAVYLCASSLAGFTDTQYFGPGTRLTVL.

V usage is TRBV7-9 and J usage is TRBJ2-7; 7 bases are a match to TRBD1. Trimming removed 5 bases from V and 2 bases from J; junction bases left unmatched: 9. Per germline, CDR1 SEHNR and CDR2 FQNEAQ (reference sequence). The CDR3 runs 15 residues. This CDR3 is CASSGRDRLPYEQYF. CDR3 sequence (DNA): TGTGCCAGCAGCGGTCGGGACAGATTACCCTACGAGCAGTACTTC.

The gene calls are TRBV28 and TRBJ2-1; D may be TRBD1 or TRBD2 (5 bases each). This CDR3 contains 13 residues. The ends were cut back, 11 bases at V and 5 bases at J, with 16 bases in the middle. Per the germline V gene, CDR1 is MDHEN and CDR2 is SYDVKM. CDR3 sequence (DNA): TGTGCCGGACGGGACCCACGAGACAATGAGCAGTTCTTC. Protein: CAGRDPRDNEQFF.

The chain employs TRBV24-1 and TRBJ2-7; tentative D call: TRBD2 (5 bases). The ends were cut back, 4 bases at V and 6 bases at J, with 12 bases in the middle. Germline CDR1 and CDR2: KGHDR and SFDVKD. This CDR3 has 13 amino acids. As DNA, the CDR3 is TGTGCCACCAGTGACGGGATGAGAGGCGAGCAGTACTTC. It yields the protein CATSDGMRGEQYF.

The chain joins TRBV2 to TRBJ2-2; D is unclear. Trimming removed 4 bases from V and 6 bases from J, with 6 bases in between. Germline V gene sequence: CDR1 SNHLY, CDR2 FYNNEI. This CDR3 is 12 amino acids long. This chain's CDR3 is CASSGPPGELFF. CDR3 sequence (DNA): TGTGCCAGCAGTGGCCCCCCCGGGGAGCTGTTTTTT.

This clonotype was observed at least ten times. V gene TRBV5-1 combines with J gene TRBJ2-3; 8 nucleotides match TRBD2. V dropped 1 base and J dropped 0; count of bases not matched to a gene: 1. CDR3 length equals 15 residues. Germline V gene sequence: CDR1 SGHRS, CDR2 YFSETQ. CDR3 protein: CASSLSSGSTDTQYF. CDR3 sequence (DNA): TGCGCCAGCAGCTTGTCTAGCGGGAGCACAGATACGCAGTATTTT.

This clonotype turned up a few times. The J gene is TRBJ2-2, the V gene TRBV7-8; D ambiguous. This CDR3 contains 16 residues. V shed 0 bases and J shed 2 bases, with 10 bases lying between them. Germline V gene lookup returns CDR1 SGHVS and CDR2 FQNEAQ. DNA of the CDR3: TGTGCCAGCAGCTTAGCGGCGACTTTCAACACCGGGGAGCTGTTTTTT. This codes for CASSLAATFNTGELFF.

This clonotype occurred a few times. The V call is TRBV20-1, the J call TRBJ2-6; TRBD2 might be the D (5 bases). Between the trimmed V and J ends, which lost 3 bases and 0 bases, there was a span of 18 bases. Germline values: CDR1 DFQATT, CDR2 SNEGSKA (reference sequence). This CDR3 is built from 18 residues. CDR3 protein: CSARRALAVSSGANVLTF. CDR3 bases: TGCAGTGCTAGGAGGGCACTGGCGGTGAGCTCTGGGGCCAACGTCCTGACTTTC.

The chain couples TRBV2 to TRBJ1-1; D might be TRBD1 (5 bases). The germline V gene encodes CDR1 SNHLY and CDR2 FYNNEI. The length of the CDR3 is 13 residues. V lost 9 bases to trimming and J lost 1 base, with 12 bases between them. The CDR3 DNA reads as TGTGCCAGAGGGAGAGGGGCGAACACTGAAGCTTTCTTT. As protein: CARGRGANTEAFF.

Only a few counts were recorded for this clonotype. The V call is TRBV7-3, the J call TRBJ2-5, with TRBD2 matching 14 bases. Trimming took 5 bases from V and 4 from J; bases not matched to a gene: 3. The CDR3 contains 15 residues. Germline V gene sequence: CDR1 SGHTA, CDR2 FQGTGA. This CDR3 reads CASSQGLAGVETQYF. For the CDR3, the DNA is TGTGCCAGCAGCCAGGGACTAGCGGGAGTAGAGACCCAGTACTTC.